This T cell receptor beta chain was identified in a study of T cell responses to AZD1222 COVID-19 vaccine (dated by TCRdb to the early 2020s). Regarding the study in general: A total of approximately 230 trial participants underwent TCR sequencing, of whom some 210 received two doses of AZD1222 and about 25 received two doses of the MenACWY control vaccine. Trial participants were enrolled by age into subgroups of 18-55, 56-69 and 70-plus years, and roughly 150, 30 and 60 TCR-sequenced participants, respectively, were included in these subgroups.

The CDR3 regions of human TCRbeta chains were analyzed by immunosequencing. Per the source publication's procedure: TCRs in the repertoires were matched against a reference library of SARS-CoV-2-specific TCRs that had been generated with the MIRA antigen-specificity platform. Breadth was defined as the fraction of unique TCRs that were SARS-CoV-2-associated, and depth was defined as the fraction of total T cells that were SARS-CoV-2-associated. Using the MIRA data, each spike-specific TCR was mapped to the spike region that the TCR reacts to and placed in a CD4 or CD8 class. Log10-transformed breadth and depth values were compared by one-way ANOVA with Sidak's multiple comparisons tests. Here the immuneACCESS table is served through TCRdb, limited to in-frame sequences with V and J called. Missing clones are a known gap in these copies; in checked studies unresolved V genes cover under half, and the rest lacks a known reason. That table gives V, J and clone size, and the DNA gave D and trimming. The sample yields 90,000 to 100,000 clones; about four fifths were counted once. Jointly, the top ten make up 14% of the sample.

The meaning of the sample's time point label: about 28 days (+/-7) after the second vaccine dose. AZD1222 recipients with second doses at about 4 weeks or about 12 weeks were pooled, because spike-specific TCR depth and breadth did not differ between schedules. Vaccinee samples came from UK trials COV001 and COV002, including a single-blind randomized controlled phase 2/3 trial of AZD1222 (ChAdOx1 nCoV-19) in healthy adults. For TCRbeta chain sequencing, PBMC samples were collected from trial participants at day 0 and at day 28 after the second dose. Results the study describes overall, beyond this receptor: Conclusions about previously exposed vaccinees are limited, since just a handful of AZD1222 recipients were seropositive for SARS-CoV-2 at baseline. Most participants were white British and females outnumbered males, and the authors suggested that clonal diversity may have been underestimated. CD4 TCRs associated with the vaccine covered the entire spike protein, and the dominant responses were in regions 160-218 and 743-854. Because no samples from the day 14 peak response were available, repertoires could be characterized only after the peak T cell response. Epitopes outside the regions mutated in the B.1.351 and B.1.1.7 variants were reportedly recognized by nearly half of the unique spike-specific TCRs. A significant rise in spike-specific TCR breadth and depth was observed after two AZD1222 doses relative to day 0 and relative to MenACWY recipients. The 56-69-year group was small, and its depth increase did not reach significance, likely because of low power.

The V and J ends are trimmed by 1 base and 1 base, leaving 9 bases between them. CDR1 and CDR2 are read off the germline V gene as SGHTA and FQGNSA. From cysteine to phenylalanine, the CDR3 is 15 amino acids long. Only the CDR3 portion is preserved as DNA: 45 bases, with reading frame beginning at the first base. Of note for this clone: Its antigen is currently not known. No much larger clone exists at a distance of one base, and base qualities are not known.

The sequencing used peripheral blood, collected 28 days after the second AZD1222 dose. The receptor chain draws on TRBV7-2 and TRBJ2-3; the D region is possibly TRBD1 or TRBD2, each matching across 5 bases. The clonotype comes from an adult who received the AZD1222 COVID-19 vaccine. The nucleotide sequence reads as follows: TGTGCCAGCAGCTTAGACGGGGCGGGCACAGATACGCAGTATTTT. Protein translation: CASSLDGAGTDTQYF.